The 32 T cell receptor beta chains listed next were all sequenced from one sample in a study of T-cell memory formation after mild COVID-19. Using its own MiXCR run on the 5' RACE reads, TCRdb lists one record per CDR3 protein. The sample holds hundreds of thousands of distinct CDR3 sequences, around 15% seen once. Input material: PBMCs or a T cell subset sorted from them (not recorded which). The receptors shown here come from a young man who had mild COVID-19 (a few samples of this study predate the infection). Cell type and time point are not known.

This clonotype appeared a few times. The genes are TRBV5-1 and TRBJ2-6; D is uncertain. The CDR3 covers 15 residues. The germline gives CDR1 SGHRS, CDR2 YFSETQ. Trimming took off 0 bases at V and 0 bases at J, with 4 bases between the two ends. In nucleotides, the CDR3 is TGCGCCAGCAGCTTGGCTCACTCTGGGGCCAACGTCCTGACTTTC. It is translated as CASSLAHSGANVLTF.

The J gene is TRBJ1-1, the V gene TRBV28; D not resolved. Germline-derived CDR1 and CDR2 are MDHEN and SYDVKM. V shed 6 bases and J shed 1 base, with 15 bases lying between them. The CDR3 sequence is 15 residues long. In DNA, the CDR3 is TGTGCCAGCAGCCTACTAGGAACCACGAACACTGAAGCTTTCTTT. Translated, it gives CASSLLGTTNTEAFF.

This clonotype was seen at least ten times. The chain employs TRBV19 and TRBJ1-2; D is ambiguous. V was pared by 7 bases and J by 0 bases, with 15 bases between. CDR1 and CDR2 (germline): LNHDA, SQIVND (reference sequence). The CDR3 contains 15 residues. Written as DNA, the CDR3 is TGTGCCAGTACCGGGCGACAAGACACTAACTATGGCTACACCTTC. It yields the protein CASTGRQDTNYGYTF. Filled out from reference TRBV19 and TRBJ1-2, the complete variable domain reads DGGITQSPKYLFRKEGQNVTLSCEQNLNHDAMYWYRQDPGQGLRLIYYSQIVNDFQKGDIAEGYSVSREKKESFPLTVTSAQKNPTAFYLCASTGRQDTNYGYTFGSGTRLTVV.

The genes are TRBV12-3 or TRBV12-4 and TRBJ2-3, with unresolved D. CDR3 length equals 13 residues. Trimming took 1 base from V and 5 from J, leaving 7 bases between them. The CDR3 DNA reads TGTGCCAGCAGTTTAGGGCGGAAAGATACGCAGTATTTT. Its translation: CASSLGRKDTQYF.

The sample holds a few counts of this clonotype. The chain has TRBV12-3 or TRBV12-4 and TRBJ1-2, with 9 bases lining up with TRBD1. The CDR3 runs to 13 residues. V lost 6 bases and J lost 8; bases outside the gene matches: 7. CDR3 sequence: CASRPGQGSGYTF. The CDR3 nucleotides are TGTGCCAGCAGGCCGGGACAGGGATCGGGCTACACCTTC.

Only a few counts were recorded for this clonotype. The chain is built from TRBV11-2 and TRBJ2-6, with 10 bases fitting TRBD2. The V and J ends lost 3 bases and 2 bases, in that order; junction bases with no gene match: 4. The CDR3 is 17 residues long. From germline, CDR1 is SGHAT and CDR2 FQNNGV. CDR3 in amino acids: CASSFPSGGAGANVLTF. For the CDR3, the DNA is TGTGCCAGCAGCTTTCCCAGCGGGGGGGCTGGGGCCAACGTCCTGACTTTC. The whole variable domain, filled in from reference TRBV11-2 and TRBJ2-6, reads EAGVAQSPRYKIIEKRQSVAFWCNPISGHATLYWYQQILGQGPKLLIQFQNNGVVDDSQLPKDRFSAERLKGVDSTLKIQPAKLEDSAVYLCASSFPSGGAGANVLTFGAGSRLTVL.

The rearrangement joins TRBV24-1 to TRBJ2-3, with 7 nucleotides matching TRBD1. V trimming: 9 bases; J trimming: 3 bases; junction bases outside the gene matches: 8. This CDR3 spans 14 amino acids. Germline V lookup: CDR1 KGHDR, CDR2 SFDVKD. Here the CDR3 DNA reads TGTGCCACCTCCGACAGCAGGGGGACAGATACGCAGTATTTT. Amino acid sequence: CATSDSRGTDTQYF.

In its sample, this clonotype was seen a few times. CDR3 sequence: CASSVSGAQETQYF. The CDR3 DNA is TGTGCCAGCAGCGTCTCCGGGGCTCAGGAGACCCAGTACTTC. The chain joins TRBV9 to TRBJ2-5; D tentatively fits TRBD1 or TRBD2 (5 bases each). Trimming removed 2 bases from V and 5 bases from J, with 13 bases in between. CDR3 length equals 14 residues. Germline values: CDR1 SGDLS, CDR2 YYNGEE.

The V and J genes are TRBV24-1 and TRBJ2-5, with D unclear. The CDR3 is made up of 11 amino acids. With 4 bases removed from V and 5 bases from J, the gap between germline ends came to 4 bases. Germline loops: CDR1 KGHDR, CDR2 SFDVKD. CDR3 loop: CATSETETQYF. The CDR3 bases are TGTGCCACCAGTGAGACGGAGACCCAGTACTTC.

V is TRBV5-1 and J is TRBJ1-1; the D gene is possibly TRBD1 (6 bases). The germline gives CDR1 SGHRS, CDR2 YFSETQ. Trimming pared 0 bases from V and 8 bases from J, leaving 14 bases between. The CDR3 sequence is 14 residues long. This chain's CDR3 is CASSLVTAGTEAFF. CDR3 nucleotide sequence: TGCGCCAGCAGCTTGGTGACCGCGGGGACAGAAGCTTTCTTT.

This clonotype was seen only a few times. As DNA, the CDR3 is TGCAGTGCTAGAGATCTCGCTGAAGCTTTCTTT. Amino acid sequence: CSARDLAEAFF. This chain connects TRBV20-1 to TRBJ1-1; D uncertain. Trimming took 0 bases from V and 6 from J, leaving 5 bases between them. The CDR3 has 11 residues. Germline assignment: CDR1 DFQATT and CDR2 SNEGSKA (reference sequence).

This clonotype has at least ten counts. In DNA, the CDR3 is TGCGCCAGCAGCTTCCAGGGTTCCCCAGATACGCAGTATTTT. It specifies CASSFQGSPDTQYF. This rearrangement joins TRBV5-1 to TRBJ2-3; TRBD1 is a possible D gene (5 bases). Germline-derived CDR1 and CDR2 are SGHRS and YFSETQ. Trimming removed 2 bases from V and 4 bases from J, with 11 bases in between. This CDR3 has 14 residues.

The chain joins TRBV6-5 to TRBJ1-5; D is perhaps TRBD1 (6 bases). This CDR3 is built from 13 residues. The germline V and J ends were trimmed by 11 bases and 4 bases, with 15 bases remaining between them. The germline V gene has CDR1 MNHEY and CDR2 SVGAGI. The CDR3 coding sequence is TGTGCCGCCTCCAGGGGTAGGAATCAGCCCCAGCATTTT. Residues: CAASRGRNQPQHF.

This clonotype has more than one count but fewer than ten. The chain carries TRBV28 and TRBJ2-5, with 11 bases that match TRBD2. The CDR3 is 17 residues long. The J segment lost 1 base and the V segment lost 6 bases, leaving 10 bases of the junction unmatched. CDR1 MDHEN and CDR2 SYDVKM come from the germline V gene. The CDR3 region has the DNA TGTGCCAGCAGATCCAAAGCCGGGACTAGCGGCCAAGAGACCCAGTACTTC. Translating it yields CASRSKAGTSGQETQYF.

The V gene is TRBV20-1, the J gene TRBJ2-7, with a tentative D call TRBD2 (6 bases). CDR3 size: 14 residues. Deletions cut 5 bases from V and 7 bases from J, with 21 bases between. Germline lookup yields CDR1 DFQATT and CDR2 SNEGSKA (reference sequence). DNA for the CDR3: TGCAGTGCTCAATACCGGGGCCCGGCGGGAGAGCAGTACTTC. Translated: CSAQYRGPAGEQYF.

This rearrangement joins TRBV5-6 to TRBJ2-1; 11 bases match TRBD2. The CDR3 runs 15 residues. Per the germline V gene, CDR1 is SGHDT and CDR2 is YYEEEE. V was clipped by 6 bases and J by 8 bases; unmatched bases: 10. The CDR3 coding sequence is TGTGCCAGCACCCCCGGGACTAGCGGACTCTATGAGCAGTTCTTC. Translated, it gives CASTPGTSGLYEQFF.

This clonotype has more than one count but fewer than ten. The junction differs from germline at one of its ends, possibly a read error. The chain uses TRBV20-1 and TRBJ2-3; 8 positions agree with TRBD2. The germline CDR1 and CDR2 sequences are DFQATT and SNEGSKA (reference sequence). There are 13 residues in the CDR3. The CDR3 DNA is TGCAGTGCTGTATGGACTAGCAGAGATACGCAGTATTTT. This gives the protein CSAVWTSRDTQYF.

This chain links TRBV6-2 or TRBV6-3 with TRBJ1-2; maybe TRBD1 (5 bases). The CDR3 consists of 18 residues. Per germline, CDR1 MNHEY and CDR2 SVGEGT. Trimming cost V 6 bases and J 7 bases, with 30 bases left between them. In DNA, the CDR3 is TGTGCCAGCAGCTACCGACAGCCTAAAGCCCTATTATTGGGTGGCTACACCTTC. This codes for CASSYRQPKALLLGGYTF.

This clonotype was counted many times. This chain joins TRBV11-2 and TRBJ2-2; 7 bases are a match to TRBD1. The CDR3 runs 15 residues. CDR1 is SGHAT, CDR2 FQNNGV, per germline. Unmatched junction bases numbered 9, after V lost 5 bases and J lost 6 bases. The chain's CDR3 is CASSPTGVAAGELFF. CDR3 sequence (DNA): TGTGCCAGCAGCCCTACAGGGGTAGCCGCCGGGGAGCTGTTTTTT. Using reference TRBV11-2 and TRBJ2-2 for the parts outside the CDR3, the full variable domain is EAGVAQSPRYKIIEKRQSVAFWCNPISGHATLYWYQQILGQGPKLLIQFQNNGVVDDSQLPKDRFSAERLKGVDSTLKIQPAKLEDSAVYLCASSPTGVAAGELFFGEGSRLTVL.

The gene calls are TRBV12-3 or TRBV12-4 and TRBJ2-1; a weak D match, TRBD2 (6 bases). Trimming removed 5 bases from V and 7 bases from J, with 12 bases in between. This CDR3 is built from 13 residues. The CDR3 loop is CASSPTRRNEQFF. The CDR3 coding sequence is TGTGCCAGCAGTCCGACTAGACGAAATGAGCAGTTCTTC.

This clonotype came up a few times. The V gene is TRBV5-1, the J gene TRBJ1-1; perhaps TRBD1 as D (6 bases). The V and J ends lost 3 bases and 1 base respectively, with 10 bases between them. This CDR3 is 14 amino acids long. CDR1 is SGHRS, CDR2 YFSETQ, per germline. The CDR3 DNA sequence: TGCGCCAGCAGCTACCTCAGGGGGAACACTGAAGCTTTCTTT. It is translated as CASSYLRGNTEAFF. Looking up the rest from reference TRBV5-1 and TRBJ1-1 gives the full variable domain: KAGVTQTPRYLIKTRGQQVTLSCSPISGHRSVSWYQQTPGQGLQFLFEYFSETQRNKGNFPGRFSGRQFSNSRSEMNVSTLELGDSALYLCASSYLRGNTEAFFGQGTRLTVV.

The CDR3 loop is CASSLYPPGVFGSETQYF. CDR3 sequence (DNA): TGTGCCAGCAGTCTCTACCCCCCCGGTGTTTTCGGTTCGGAGACCCAGTACTTC. The chain uses TRBV7-9 and TRBJ2-5, with no clear D. The V and J ends lost 6 bases and 5 bases respectively, with 28 bases between them. Germline-derived CDR1 and CDR2 are SEHNR and FQNEAQ (reference sequence). CDR3 length equals 18 residues.

The sample holds many counts of this clonotype. The chain links TRBV5-6 to TRBJ1-2; no reliable D call. Per the germline V gene, CDR1 is SGHDT and CDR2 is YYEEEE. The CDR3 extends over 12 amino acids. The V gene lost 2 bases and the J gene lost 5 bases, with 7 bases spanning the gap. The CDR3 region is CASSLTVYGYTF. The CDR3 DNA reads TGTGCCAGCAGCTTAACCGTATATGGCTACACCTTC.

This clonotype showed up just a few times. This chain uses TRBV27 with TRBJ2-7; D is unclear. The CDR3 spans 14 residues. Germline lookup yields CDR1 MNHEY and CDR2 SMNVEV (reference sequence). The V end lost 6 bases, the J end lost 5 bases, and 17 bases lay between the germline ends. The CDR3 nucleotides read TGTGCCAGCAGGGTGGTAACAGACGCCCACGAGCAGTACTTC. Translation: CASRVVTDAHEQYF.

In this sample, this clonotype turned up many times. The J gene is TRBJ2-2, the V gene TRBV5-1, with 7 bases fitting TRBD2. The CDR3 loop spans 15 amino acids. From germline, CDR1 is SGHRS and CDR2 YFSETQ. With V trimmed by 6 bases and J by 7 bases, 12 bases remained unmatched. This chain's CDR3 is CASNRDSQRGGELFF. The CDR3 region has the DNA TGCGCCAGCAACCGGGACTCCCAGCGGGGCGGGGAGCTGTTTTTT.

This rearrangement joins TRBV6-6 to TRBJ1-2; TRBD1 matches at 8 bases. This CDR3 is 14 amino acids long. With 10 bases clipped from V and 5 bases from J, the junction kept 12 bases outside the gene matches. The germline V gene has CDR1 MNHNY and CDR2 SVGAGI (reference sequence). As DNA, the CDR3 is TGTGCCACCTCCCAGACAGGGGCCTTTTATGGCTACACCTTC. This gives the protein CATSQTGAFYGYTF.

This clonotype was counted between two and nine times. The rearrangement uses TRBV6-2 or TRBV6-3 and TRBJ2-1; possibly TRBD1 for D (6 bases). The CDR3 is made up of 13 amino acids. V was trimmed by 6 bases and J by 6 bases, leaving 12 bases between them. CDR1 and CDR2 from the germline V gene are MNHEY and SVGEGT. CDR3 protein: CASRTTGTNEQFF. The CDR3 bases are TGTGCCAGCAGAACTACAGGGACCAATGAGCAGTTCTTC.

The rearrangement links TRBV29-1 to TRBJ2-3; D unclear. The CDR3 totals 13 residues. CDR1 is SQVTM and CDR2 is ANQGSEA in the germline V gene. V was trimmed by 1 base and J by 2 bases, leaving 7 bases between them. Written as DNA, the CDR3 is TGCAGCGTTGAAGTCAGGTCCACAGATACGCAGTATTTT. Amino acid sequence: CSVEVRSTDTQYF.

The V gene is TRBV7-9, the J gene TRBJ1-2; a possible D gene is TRBD1 (5 bases). Germline assignment: CDR1 SEHNR and CDR2 FQNEAQ (reference sequence). The V end lost 5 bases, the J end lost 2 bases, and 15 bases lay between the germline ends. The CDR3 sequence is 15 residues long. The CDR3 here is CASSTPMGGNYGYTF. CDR3 nucleotides: TGTGCCAGCAGCACCCCTATGGGGGGAAACTATGGCTACACCTTC.

This clonotype was observed a few times. V is TRBV15 and J is TRBJ2-1; TRBD1 matches at 7 bases. With 1 base clipped from V and 5 bases from J, the junction kept 5 bases outside the gene matches. The germline V gene has CDR1 LNHNV and CDR2 YYDKDF (reference sequence). The CDR3 is 15 residues long. The DNA of the CDR3 is TGTGCCACCAGCAGAGCCGGGACAGCTAACAATGAGCAGTTCTTC. It translates to CATSRAGTANNEQFF.

This clonotype was seen only a few times. The rearrangement uses TRBV2 and TRBJ2-1; 7 bases map to TRBD2. J was trimmed by 8 bases and V by 4 bases; bases with no gene match: 8. CDR3 size: 14 residues. Looked up from germline, CDR1 is SNHLY and CDR2 is FYNNEI. The CDR3, as DNA: TGTGCCAGCAGTGGTGGGAGGGTCCGGGATGAGCAGTTCTTC. It translates to CASSGGRVRDEQFF. Full variable domain (missing parts from reference TRBV2 and TRBJ2-1): EPEVTQTPSHQVTQMGQEVILRCVPISNHLYFYWYRQILGQKVEFLVSFYNNEISEKSEIFDDQFSVERPDGSNFTLKIRSTKLEDSAMYFCASSGGRVRDEQFFGPGTRLTVL.

This clonotype has more than one count but fewer than ten. V and J are TRBV5-1 and TRBJ1-1, with 9 nucleotides matching TRBD1. CDR3 length equals 13 residues. V lost 3 bases, J lost 7 bases, and 4 bases stayed unmatched. Germline V gene sequence: CDR1 SGHRS, CDR2 YFSETQ. CDR3 DNA: TGCGCCAGCAGCTCTCGGACAGGGGATGAAGCTTTCTTT. This codes for CASSSRTGDEAFF. Using reference TRBV5-1 and TRBJ1-1 for the parts outside the CDR3, the full variable domain is KAGVTQTPRYLIKTRGQQVTLSCSPISGHRSVSWYQQTPGQGLQFLFEYFSETQRNKGNFPGRFSGRQFSNSRSEMNVSTLELGDSALYLCASSSRTGDEAFFGQGTRLTVV.